This TCR beta chain originates from a study of T cell clonotyping in hematopoietic cell transplantation. The germline CDR1 and CDR2 sequences are SGHTA and FQGTGA. This CDR3 is built from 15 residues. V gave up 1 base and J gave up 2 bases, with 9 bases separating them. TCRdb's copy holds only in-frame clones and misses some; the assay was immunoSEQ multiplex PCR. The sample records roughly 10,000 clones, 84% being singletons. Material: PBMCs, obtained at the time of graft-versus-host disease after allogeneic stem cell transplant. The source is a male patient aged 55 to 70 who had an allogeneic stem cell transplant from an unrelated donor, so the T cells may come from the graft donor. Some clones in this sample may be carry-over from other donors' samples. This chain joins TRBV7-3 and TRBJ1-5; D ambiguous. CDR3 in amino acids: CASSLRWWGNQPQHF. The CDR3 coding sequence is TGTGCCAGCAGCTTAAGATGGTGGGGCAATCAGCCCCAGCATTTT.